This T cell receptor beta chain was captured in a study of T cells in Graves' hyperthyroidism and ophthalmopathy. The germline V gene encodes CDR1 LNHDA and CDR2 SQIVND (reference sequence). The CDR3 is made up of 17 amino acids. The V segment lost 4 bases and the J segment 4 bases; nucleotides outside the gene matches: 9. This clonotype was found a few times. Exclusion of a patient resulted from uncontrolled infection, other autoimmune disease, pregnancy or lactation. Amplification of TCR beta CDR3 regions used RNA as the template. When the TCR CDR3 underwent first-round RT-PCR, the HTBI primer set was used. One entry per CDR3 protein results from TCRdb running MiXCR on the multiplex PCR reads. The table lists hundreds of thousands of distinct CDR3 sequences, approximately 25% of them singletons, with around 11% in the top ten.

The sequence derives from a woman in her thirties with Graves' ophthalmopathy. Sequencing was performed on blood. This chain connects TRBV19 to TRBJ2-7, with 14 bases identical to TRBD2. DNA of the CDR3: TGTGCCAGTAGTAAGGGACTAGCGGGAGTCGGCTGGTACGAGCAGTACTTC. Translated, it gives CASSKGLAGVGWYEQYF.